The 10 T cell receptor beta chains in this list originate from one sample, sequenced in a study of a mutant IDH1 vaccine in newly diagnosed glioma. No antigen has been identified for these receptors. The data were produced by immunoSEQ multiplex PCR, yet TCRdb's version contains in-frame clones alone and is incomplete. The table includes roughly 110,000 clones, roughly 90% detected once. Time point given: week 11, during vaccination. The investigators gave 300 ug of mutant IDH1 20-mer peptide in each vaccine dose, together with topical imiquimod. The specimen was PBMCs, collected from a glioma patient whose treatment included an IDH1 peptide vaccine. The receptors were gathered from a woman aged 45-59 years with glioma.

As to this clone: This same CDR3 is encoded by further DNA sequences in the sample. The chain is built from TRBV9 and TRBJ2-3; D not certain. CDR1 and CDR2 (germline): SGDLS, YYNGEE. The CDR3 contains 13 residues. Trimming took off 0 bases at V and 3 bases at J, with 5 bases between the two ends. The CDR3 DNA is TGTGCCAGCAGCGTAGGTGGGACAGATACGCAGTATTTT. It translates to CASSVGGTDTQYF.

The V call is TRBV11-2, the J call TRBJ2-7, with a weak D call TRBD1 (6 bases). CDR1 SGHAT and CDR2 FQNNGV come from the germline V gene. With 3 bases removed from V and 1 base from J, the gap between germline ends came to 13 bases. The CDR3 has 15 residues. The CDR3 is CASSFQGLLSYEQYF. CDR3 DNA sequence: TGTGCCAGCAGCTTTCAGGGGTTACTGTCCTACGAGCAGTACTTC.

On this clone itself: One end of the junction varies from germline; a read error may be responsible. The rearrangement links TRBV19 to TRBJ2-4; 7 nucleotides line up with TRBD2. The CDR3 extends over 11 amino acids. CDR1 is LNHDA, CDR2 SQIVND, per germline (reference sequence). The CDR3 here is CASSADSGKDF. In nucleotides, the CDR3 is TGTGCCAGTAGTGCCGACAGCGGGAAGGACTTC.

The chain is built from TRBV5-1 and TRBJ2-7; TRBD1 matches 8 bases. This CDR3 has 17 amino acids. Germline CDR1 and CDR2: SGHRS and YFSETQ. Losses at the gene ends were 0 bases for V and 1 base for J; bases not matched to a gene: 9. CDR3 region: CASSLAALTGASYEQYF. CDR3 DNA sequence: TGCGCCAGCAGCTTGGCAGCCCTGACAGGGGCATCCTACGAGCAGTACTTC.

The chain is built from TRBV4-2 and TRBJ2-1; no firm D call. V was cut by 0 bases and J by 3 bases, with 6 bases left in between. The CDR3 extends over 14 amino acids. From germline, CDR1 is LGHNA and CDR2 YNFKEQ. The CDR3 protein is CASSQDRLYNEQFF. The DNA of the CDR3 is TGTGCCAGCAGCCAAGATAGGCTCTACAATGAGCAGTTCTTC.

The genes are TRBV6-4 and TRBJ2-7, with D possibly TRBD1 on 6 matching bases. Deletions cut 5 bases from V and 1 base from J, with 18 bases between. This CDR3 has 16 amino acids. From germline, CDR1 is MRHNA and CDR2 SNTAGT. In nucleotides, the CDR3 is TGTGCCAGCAGTAACAGGAGGAAGAGGGGGTCCTACGAGCAGTACTTC. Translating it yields CASSNRRKRGSYEQYF.

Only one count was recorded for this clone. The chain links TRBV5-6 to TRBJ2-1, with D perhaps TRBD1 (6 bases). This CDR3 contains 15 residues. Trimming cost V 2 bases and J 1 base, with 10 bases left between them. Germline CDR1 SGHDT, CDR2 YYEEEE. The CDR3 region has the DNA TGTGCCAGCAGCTTATACGACAGGTCCTACAATGAGCAGTTCTTC. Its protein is CASSLYDRSYNEQFF. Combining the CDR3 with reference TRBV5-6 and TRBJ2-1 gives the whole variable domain DAGVTQSPTHLIKTRGQQVTLRCSPKSGHDTVSWYQQALGQGPQFIFQYYEEEERQRGNFPDRFSGHQFPNYSSELNVNALLLGDSALYLCASSLYDRSYNEQFFGPGTRLTVL.

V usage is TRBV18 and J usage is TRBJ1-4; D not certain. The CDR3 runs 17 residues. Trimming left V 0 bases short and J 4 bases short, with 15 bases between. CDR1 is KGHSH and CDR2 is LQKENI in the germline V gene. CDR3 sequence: CASSPPTVNFINEKLFF. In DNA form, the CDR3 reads TGTGCCAGCTCACCACCGACGGTTAATTTTATTAATGAAAAACTGTTTTTT.

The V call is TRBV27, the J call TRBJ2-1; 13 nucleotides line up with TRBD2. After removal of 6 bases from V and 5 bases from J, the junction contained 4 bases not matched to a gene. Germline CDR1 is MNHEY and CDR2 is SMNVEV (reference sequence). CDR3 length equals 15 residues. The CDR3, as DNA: TGTGCCAGCAGACCCGGGACTAGCGGGAACAATGAGCAGTTCTTC. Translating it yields CASRPGTSGNNEQFF.

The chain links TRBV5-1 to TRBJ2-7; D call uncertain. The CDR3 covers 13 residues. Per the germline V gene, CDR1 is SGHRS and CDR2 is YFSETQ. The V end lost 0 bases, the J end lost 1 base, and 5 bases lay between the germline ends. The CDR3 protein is CASSLAGSYEQYF. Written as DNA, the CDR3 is TGCGCCAGCAGCTTGGCTGGATCCTACGAGCAGTACTTC.